The rows below give T cell receptor beta chains drawn from one sample of a study of blood T cell repertoires in COVID-19. Method: immunoSEQ multiplex PCR; TCRdb's copy keeps in-frame clones and lacks some. The sample lists 200,000 to 300,000 clones, nearly 85% occurring once. Specimen: peripheral blood. The receptors originated from a human donor in a cohort sampled during active COVID-19. The CDR3 runs from the conserved cysteine through the conserved F or W. D genes are given only for firm matches. A row's size may be missing; if present it is once, few, many or a size class.

TRBV29-1	.	TRBD2	TRBJ2-5	CSVEVVAPTSGGETQYF	TGCAGCGTTGAAGTTGTGGCGCCGACTAGCGGGGGAGAGACCCAGTACTTC
TRBV11-3	.	TRBD1	TRBJ2-4	CASSPGQGVVIQYF	TGTGCCAGCAGCCCCGGACAGGGGGTGGTCATTCAGTACTTC
TRBV10-3	.	TRBD2	TRBJ2-7	CAISESGSGRWYEQYF	TGTGCCATCAGTGAGTCCGGTAGCGGGAGGTGGTACGAGCAGTACTTC
TRBV6-6	.	.	TRBJ2-2	CASIDRRNTGELFF	TGTGCCAGCATCGACAGGCGGAACACCGGGGAGCTGTTTTTT
TRBV11-2	.	.	TRBJ1-5	CASSLQGEQPQHF	TGTGCCAGCAGCCTACAGGGAGAGCAGCCCCAGCATTTT
TRBV18	.	.	TRBJ2-5	CASSRKQGIETQYF	TGTGCCAGCTCACGGAAACAGGGTATAGAGACCCAGTACTTC
TRBV10-1	.	.	TRBJ2-3	CASRIGDTQYF	TGCGCCAGCAGGATCGGAGATACGCAGTATTTT
TRBV7-2	.	.	TRBJ2-7	CASSPRRGQSPYEQYF	TGTGCCAGCAGCCCTAGGCGGGGACAGAGTCCCTACGAGCAGTACTTC
TRBV6-5	.	.	TRBJ1-1	CASSPRGVEAFF	TGTGCCAGCAGTCCTCGGGGGGTTGAAGCTTTCTTT
TRBV7-9	.	TRBD1	TRBJ1-1	CASSRSTGMNTEAFF	TGTGCCAGCAGCCGATCGACAGGGATGAACACTGAAGCTTTCTTT
TRBV10-2	few	.	TRBJ2-1	CASRRLGVDEQFF	TGCGCCAGCAGGCGACTAGGGGTCGATGAGCAGTTCTTC
TRBV19	.	TRBD1	TRBJ1-4	CASSRGQAKSTNEKLFF	TGTGCCAGTAGTAGGGGACAGGCCAAATCAACTAATGAAAAACTGTTTTTT
TRBV6-6	.	TRBD1	TRBJ2-3	CASSSGQGTDTQYF	TGTGCCAGCAGTTCAGGACAGGGCACAGATACGCAGTATTTT
TRBV10-3	.	TRBD2	TRBJ2-7	CAINPGTSSYEQYF	TGTGCCATCAACCCCGGGACTAGCTCCTACGAGCAGTACTTC
TRBV7-6	.	TRBD1	TRBJ1-4	CASSRQGANEKLFF	TGTGCCAGCAGCCGACAGGGGGCTAATGAAAAACTGTTTTTT
TRBV10-1	few	.	TRBJ1-2	CASSESGANYGYTF	TGCGCCAGCAGTGAGTCAGGGGCTAACTATGGCTACACCTTC
TRBV10-3	.	.	TRBJ1-5	CAISDPSNQPQHF	TGTGCCATCAGTGACCCCTCTAATCAGCCCCAGCATTTT
TRBV6-4	many	.	TRBJ2-2	CASRRLVRELFF	TGTGCCAGCAGGCGCTTAGTACGGGAGCTGTTTTTT
TRBV2	.	TRBD2	TRBJ2-1	CASRRTSGSSYNEQFF	TGTGCCAGCAGGAGGACTAGCGGGAGTTCCTACAATGAGCAGTTCTTC
TRBV6-6	.	.	TRBJ1-4	CASSYDTGGEKLFF	TGTGCCAGCAGTTACGATACGGGAGGAGAAAAACTGTTTTTT
TRBV6-5	.	TRBD1	TRBJ1-2	CASTGTGRGGYTF	TGTGCCAGCACTGGGACAGGGCGGGGTGGCTACACCTTC
TRBV11-3	many	.	TRBJ1-3	CASSFTAKTGNTIYF	TGTGCCAGCAGCTTCACCGCTAAGACTGGAAACACCATATATTTT
TRBV10-3	.	.	TRBJ1-2	CAISEESTYGYTF	TGTGCCATCAGTGAGGAGAGTACCTATGGCTACACCTTC
TRBV13	.	TRBD2	TRBJ2-6	CASQGIGLAGTTGANVLTF	TGTGCCAGCCAAGGGATAGGACTAGCGGGGACAACTGGGGCCAACGTCCTGACTTTC